This T cell receptor (beta chain) was captured by sequencing in a study of patients and donors after allogeneic stem cell transplantation. TCRdb analysed the RT-PCR reads with MiXCR anew, one entry per CDR3 protein. The sample lists about a million distinct CDR3 sequences, around 17% occurring once. There are 16 residues in the CDR3. CDR1 SGHRS and CDR2 YFSETQ come from the germline V gene. Trimming cost V 7 bases and J 9 bases; bases outside gene matches: 16. The TCR comes from a human donor who was either an allogeneic HSCT recipient or a stem cell or donor lymphocyte infusion donor (not recorded which). It is not recorded whose cells these are; they may come from a transplant donor. The sequenced sample was blood, either unsorted or a sorted T cell fraction (not recorded which). The J gene is TRBJ2-1, the V gene TRBV5-1; 10 bases are a match to TRBD2. The CDR3 loop reads CASGLLLAGDMGEQFF. CDR3 coding DNA: TGCGCCAGCGGCCTCCTCCTAGCGGGAGATATGGGTGAGCAGTTCTTC.